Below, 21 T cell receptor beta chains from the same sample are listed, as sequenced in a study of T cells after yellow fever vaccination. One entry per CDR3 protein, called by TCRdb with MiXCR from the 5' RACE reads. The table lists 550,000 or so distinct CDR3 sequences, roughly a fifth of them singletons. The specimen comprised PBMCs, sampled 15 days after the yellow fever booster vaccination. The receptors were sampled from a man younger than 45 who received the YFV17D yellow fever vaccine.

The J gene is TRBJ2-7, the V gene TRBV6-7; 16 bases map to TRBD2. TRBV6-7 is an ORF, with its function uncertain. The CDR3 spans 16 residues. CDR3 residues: CASPGLAGGTSYEQYF. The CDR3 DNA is TGTGCTAGCCCGGGACTAGCGGGAGGGACCTCCTACGAGCAGTACTTC.

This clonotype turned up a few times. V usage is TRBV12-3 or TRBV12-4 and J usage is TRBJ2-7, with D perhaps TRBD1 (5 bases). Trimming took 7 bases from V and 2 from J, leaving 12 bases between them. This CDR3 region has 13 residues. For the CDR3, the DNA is TGTGCCAGCAAAACTGGGGCAGCCTACGAGCAGTACTTC. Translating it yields CASKTGAAYEQYF.

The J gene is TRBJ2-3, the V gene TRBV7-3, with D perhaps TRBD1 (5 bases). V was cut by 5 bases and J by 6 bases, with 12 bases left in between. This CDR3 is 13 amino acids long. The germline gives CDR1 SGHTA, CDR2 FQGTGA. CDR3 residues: CASSITRVDTQYF. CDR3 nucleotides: TGTGCCAGCAGCATTACCAGGGTGGATACGCAGTATTTT.

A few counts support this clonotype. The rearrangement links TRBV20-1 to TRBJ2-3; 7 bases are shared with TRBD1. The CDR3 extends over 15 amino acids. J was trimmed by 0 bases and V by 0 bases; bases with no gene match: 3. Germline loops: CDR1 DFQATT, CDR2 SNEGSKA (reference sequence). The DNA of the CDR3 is TGCAGTGCTAGAGAAGGGACAGCTAGCACAGATACGCAGTATTTT. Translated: CSAREGTASTDTQYF.

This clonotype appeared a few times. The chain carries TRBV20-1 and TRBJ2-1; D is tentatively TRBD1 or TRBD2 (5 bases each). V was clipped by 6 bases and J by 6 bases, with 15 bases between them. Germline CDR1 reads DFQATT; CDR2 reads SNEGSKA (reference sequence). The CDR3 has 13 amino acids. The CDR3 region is CSAPEGPPNEQFF. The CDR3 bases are TGCAGTGCCCCAGAGGGACCACCCAATGAGCAGTTCTTC.

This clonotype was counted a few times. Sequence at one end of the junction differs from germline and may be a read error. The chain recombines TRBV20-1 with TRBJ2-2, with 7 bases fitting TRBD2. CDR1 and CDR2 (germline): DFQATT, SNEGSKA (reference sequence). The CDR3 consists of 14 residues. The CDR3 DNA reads TGCAGTGCAAGGGCGGGAGTAGGAGCCGGGGAGCTGATTTTT. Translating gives CSARAGVGAGELIF.

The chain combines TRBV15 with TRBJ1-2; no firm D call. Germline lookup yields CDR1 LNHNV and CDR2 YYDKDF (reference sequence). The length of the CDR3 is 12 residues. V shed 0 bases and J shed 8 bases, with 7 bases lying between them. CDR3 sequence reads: CATSRDSQGYTF. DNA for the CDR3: TGTGCCACCAGCAGAGATTCTCAGGGCTACACCTTC.

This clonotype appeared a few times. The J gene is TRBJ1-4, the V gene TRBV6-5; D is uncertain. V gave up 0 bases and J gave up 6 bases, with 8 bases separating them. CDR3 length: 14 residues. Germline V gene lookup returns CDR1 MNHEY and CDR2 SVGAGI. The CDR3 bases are TGTGCCAGCAGTTACTCCGGCCCGGATGAAAAACTGTTTTTT. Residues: CASSYSGPDEKLFF.

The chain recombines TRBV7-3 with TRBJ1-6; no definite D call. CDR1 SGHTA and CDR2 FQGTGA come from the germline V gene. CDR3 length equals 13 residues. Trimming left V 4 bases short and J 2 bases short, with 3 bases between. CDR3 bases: TGTGCCAGCAGCTCGGCCTATAATTCACCCCTCCACTTT. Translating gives CASSSAYNSPLHF.

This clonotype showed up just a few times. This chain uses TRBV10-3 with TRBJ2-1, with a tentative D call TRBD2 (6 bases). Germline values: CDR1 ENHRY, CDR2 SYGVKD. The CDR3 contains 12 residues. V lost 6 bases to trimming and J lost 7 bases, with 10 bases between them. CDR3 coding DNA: TGTGCCATCAGCGTGGGGGGAAATGAGCAGTTCTTC. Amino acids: CAISVGGNEQFF.

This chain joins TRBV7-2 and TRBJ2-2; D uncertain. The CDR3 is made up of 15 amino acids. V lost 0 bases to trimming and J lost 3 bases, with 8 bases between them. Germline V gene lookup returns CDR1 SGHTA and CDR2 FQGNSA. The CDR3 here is CASSLAASYTGELFF. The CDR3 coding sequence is TGTGCCAGCAGCTTAGCGGCATCGTACACCGGGGAGCTGTTTTTT.

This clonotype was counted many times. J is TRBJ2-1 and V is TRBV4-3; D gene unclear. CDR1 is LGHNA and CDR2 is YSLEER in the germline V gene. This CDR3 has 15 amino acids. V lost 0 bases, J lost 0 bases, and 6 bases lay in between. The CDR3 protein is CASSQEKSSYNEQFF. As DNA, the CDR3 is TGCGCCAGCAGCCAAGAGAAGAGCTCCTACAATGAGCAGTTCTTC.

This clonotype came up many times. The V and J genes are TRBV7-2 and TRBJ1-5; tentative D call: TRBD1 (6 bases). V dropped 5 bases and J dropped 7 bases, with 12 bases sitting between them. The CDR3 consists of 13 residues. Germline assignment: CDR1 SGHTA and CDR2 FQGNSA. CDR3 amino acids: CASSPRGGQPQHF. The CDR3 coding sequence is TGTGCCAGCAGCCCTAGAGGGGGGCAGCCCCAGCATTTT.

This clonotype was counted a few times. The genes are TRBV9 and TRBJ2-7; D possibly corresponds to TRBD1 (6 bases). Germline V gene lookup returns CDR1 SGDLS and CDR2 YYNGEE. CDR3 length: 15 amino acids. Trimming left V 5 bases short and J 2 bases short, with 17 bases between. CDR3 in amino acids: CASSPFGTLAYEQYF. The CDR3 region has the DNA TGTGCCAGCAGTCCCTTTGGGACACTAGCCTACGAGCAGTACTTC. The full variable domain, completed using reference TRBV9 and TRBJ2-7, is DSGVTQTPKHLITATGQRVTLRCSPRSGDLSVYWYQQSLDQGLQFLIQYYNGEERAKGNILERFSAQQFPDLHSELNLSSLELGDSALYFCASSPFGTLAYEQYFGPGTRLTVT.

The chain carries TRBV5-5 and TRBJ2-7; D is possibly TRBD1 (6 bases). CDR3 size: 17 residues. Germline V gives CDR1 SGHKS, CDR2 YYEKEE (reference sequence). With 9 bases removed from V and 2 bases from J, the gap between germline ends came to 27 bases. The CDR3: CAMSLGWTEKGPYEQYF. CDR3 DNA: TGTGCCATGAGCTTGGGCTGGACAGAAAAGGGCCCCTACGAGCAGTACTTC. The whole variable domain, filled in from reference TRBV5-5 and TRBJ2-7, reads DAGVTQSPTHLIKTRGQQVTLRCSPISGHKSVSWYQQVLGQGPQFIFQYYEKEERGRGNFPDRFSARQFPNYSSELNVNALLLGDSALYLCAMSLGWTEKGPYEQYFGPGTRLTVT.

The chain's CDR3 is CSVWGLELQETQYF. CDR3 coding DNA: TGCAGCGTTTGGGGTTTGGAGCTTCAAGAGACCCAGTACTTC. The genes are TRBV29-1 and TRBJ2-5; no firm D call. This CDR3 comprises 14 residues. From germline, CDR1 is SQVTM and CDR2 ANQGSEA. Trimming took 5 bases from V and 2 from J, leaving 15 bases between them.

The CDR3: CSARDAQGANTGELFF. CDR3 DNA: TGCAGTGCTAGAGATGCGCAGGGGGCGAACACCGGGGAGCTGTTTTTT. This chain links TRBV20-1 with TRBJ2-2; the match to TRBD1 covers 7 bases. This CDR3 has 16 residues. CDR1 DFQATT and CDR2 SNEGSKA come from the germline V gene (reference sequence). The V segment lost 0 bases and the J segment 0 bases; nucleotides outside the gene matches: 4.

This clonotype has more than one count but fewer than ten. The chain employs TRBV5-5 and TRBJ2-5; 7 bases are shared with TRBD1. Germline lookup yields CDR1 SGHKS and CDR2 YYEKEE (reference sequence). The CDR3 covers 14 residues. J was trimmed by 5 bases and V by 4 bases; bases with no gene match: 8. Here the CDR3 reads CASSEPGGPETQYF. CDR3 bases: TGTGCCAGCAGCGAACCAGGGGGACCGGAGACCCAGTACTTC.

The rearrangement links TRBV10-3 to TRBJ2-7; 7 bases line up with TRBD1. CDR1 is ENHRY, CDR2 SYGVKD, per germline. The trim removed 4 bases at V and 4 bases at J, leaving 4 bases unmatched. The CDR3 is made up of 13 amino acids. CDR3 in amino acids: CAISGQGLYEQYF. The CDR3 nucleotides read TGTGCCATCAGTGGACAGGGTTTGTACGAGCAGTACTTC.

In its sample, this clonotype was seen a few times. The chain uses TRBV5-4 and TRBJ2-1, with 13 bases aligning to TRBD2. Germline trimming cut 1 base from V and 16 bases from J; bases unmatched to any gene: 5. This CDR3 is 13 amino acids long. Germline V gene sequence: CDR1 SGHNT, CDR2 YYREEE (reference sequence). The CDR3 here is CASSLFGLAGVFF. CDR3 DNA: TGTGCCAGCAGCTTGTTCGGACTAGCGGGAGTTTTCTTC.

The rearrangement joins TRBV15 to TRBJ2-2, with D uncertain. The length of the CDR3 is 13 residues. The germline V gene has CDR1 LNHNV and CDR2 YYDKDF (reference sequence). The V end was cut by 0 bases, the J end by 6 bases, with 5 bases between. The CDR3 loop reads CATSRDTAGELFF. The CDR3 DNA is TGTGCCACCAGCAGAGATACGGCCGGGGAGCTGTTTTTT.